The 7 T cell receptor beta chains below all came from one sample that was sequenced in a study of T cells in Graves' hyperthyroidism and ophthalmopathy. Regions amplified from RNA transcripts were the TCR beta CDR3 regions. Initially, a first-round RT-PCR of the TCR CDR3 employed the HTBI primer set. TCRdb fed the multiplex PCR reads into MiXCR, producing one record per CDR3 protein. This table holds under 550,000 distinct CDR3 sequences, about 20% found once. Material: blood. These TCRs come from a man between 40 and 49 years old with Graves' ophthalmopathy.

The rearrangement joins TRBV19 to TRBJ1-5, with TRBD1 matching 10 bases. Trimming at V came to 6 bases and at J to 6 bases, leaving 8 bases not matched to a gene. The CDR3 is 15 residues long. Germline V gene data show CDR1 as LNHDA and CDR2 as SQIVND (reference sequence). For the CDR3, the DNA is TGTGCCAGTAGAAGCAATGGACAGGGGGGTCAGCCCCAGCATTTT. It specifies CASRSNGQGGQPQHF.

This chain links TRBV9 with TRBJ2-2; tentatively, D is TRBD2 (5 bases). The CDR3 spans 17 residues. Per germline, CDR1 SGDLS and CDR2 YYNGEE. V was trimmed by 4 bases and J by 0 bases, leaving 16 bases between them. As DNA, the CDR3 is TGTGCCAGCAGCAACAGCCCGGACTTGGCGAACACCGGGGAGCTGTTTTTT. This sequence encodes CASSNSPDLANTGELFF.

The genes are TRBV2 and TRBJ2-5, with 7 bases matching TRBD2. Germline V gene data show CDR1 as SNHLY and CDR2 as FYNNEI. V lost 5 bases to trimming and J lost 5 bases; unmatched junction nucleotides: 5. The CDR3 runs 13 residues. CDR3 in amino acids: CASSKLGGETQYF. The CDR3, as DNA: TGTGCCAGCAGTAAGCTCGGGGGGGAGACCCAGTACTTC.

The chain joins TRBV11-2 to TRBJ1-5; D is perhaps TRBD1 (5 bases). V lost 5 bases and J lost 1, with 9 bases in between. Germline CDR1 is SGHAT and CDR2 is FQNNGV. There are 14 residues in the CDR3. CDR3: CASSPDRSNQPQHF. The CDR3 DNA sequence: TGTGCCAGCAGCCCTGACAGAAGCAATCAGCCCCAGCATTTT. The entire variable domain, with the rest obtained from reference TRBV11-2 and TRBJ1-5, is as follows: EAGVAQSPRYKIIEKRQSVAFWCNPISGHATLYWYQQILGQGPKLLIQFQNNGVVDDSQLPKDRFSAERLKGVDSTLKIQPAKLEDSAVYLCASSPDRSNQPQHFGDGTRLSIL.

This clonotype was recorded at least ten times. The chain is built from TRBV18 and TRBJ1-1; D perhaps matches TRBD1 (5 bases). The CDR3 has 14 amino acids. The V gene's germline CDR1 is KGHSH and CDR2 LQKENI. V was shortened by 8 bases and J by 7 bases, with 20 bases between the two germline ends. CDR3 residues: CASRGARGSNEAFF. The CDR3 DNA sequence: TGTGCCAGCCGCGGGGCTCGGGGCAGCAATGAAGCTTTCTTT.

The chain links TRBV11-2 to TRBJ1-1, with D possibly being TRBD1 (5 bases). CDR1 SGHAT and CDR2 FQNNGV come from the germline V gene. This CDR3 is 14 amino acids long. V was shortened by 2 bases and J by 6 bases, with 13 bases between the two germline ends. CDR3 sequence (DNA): TGTGCCAGCAGCTTACCGGGAGGGGACCCTGAAGCTTTCTTT. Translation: CASSLPGGDPEAFF. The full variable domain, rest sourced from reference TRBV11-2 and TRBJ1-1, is EAGVAQSPRYKIIEKRQSVAFWCNPISGHATLYWYQQILGQGPKLLIQFQNNGVVDDSQLPKDRFSAERLKGVDSTLKIQPAKLEDSAVYLCASSLPGGDPEAFFGQGTRLTVV.

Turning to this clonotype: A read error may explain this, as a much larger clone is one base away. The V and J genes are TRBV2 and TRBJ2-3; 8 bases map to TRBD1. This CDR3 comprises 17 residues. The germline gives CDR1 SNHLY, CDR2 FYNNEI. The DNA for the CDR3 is TGTGCCAGCAGCCCCCTATTAGGGGGGAGTGGGACAGGTACGCAGTATTTT. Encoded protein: CASSPLLGGSGTGTQYF.